A single sample is the source of the 8 T cell receptor beta chains below, sequenced in a study of cytomegalovirus exposure and HLA in healthy donors. With 60 Vbeta and 13 Jbeta primers, the PCR was carried out. TCRdb's copy holds only in-frame clones and misses some; the assay was immunoSEQ multiplex PCR. The table records 150,000 to 200,000 clones, 77% of them present only once. The sequencing sample was made of PBMCs. These TCRs come from a woman in her thirties or forties in good health and CMV-seropositive.

The chain recombines TRBV30 with TRBJ2-1, with 9 bases aligning to TRBD1. V dropped 0 bases and J dropped 2; count of bases not matched to a gene: 5. In germline, CDR1 is GTSNPN, CDR2 SVGIG (reference sequence). This CDR3 contains 16 residues. The CDR3 nucleotides read TGTGCCTGGAGTGTTACCGGGACAGGGACCTACAATGAGCAGTTCTTC. Translating gives CAWSVTGTGTYNEQFF.

The rearrangement links TRBV19 to TRBJ2-5; TRBD2 is a possible D gene (5 bases). This CDR3 contains 15 residues. Trimming stripped 5 bases from V and 5 bases from J, with 18 bases between. Germline V gives CDR1 LNHDA, CDR2 SQIVND (reference sequence). Here the CDR3 reads CASSRAGLRPETQYF. Written as DNA, the CDR3 is TGTGCCAGTAGTCGGGCGGGCCTCCGTCCGGAGACCCAGTACTTC.

V usage is TRBV7-9 and J usage is TRBJ2-3; 10 positions match TRBD2. Germline loops: CDR1 SEHNR, CDR2 FQNEAQ (reference sequence). V lost 4 bases to trimming and J lost 4 bases; unmatched junction nucleotides: 2. The CDR3 has 14 residues. The CDR3 sequence is CASSSSGGADTQYF. In nucleotides, the CDR3 is TGTGCCAGCAGCTCCAGCGGGGGGGCAGATACGCAGTATTTT.

This rearrangement joins TRBV14 to TRBJ2-1; 8 bases match TRBD1. CDR1 is SGHDN, CDR2 FVKESK, per germline. V dropped 1 base and J dropped 3; count of bases not matched to a gene: 5. This CDR3 is 16 amino acids long. The CDR3 DNA reads TGTGCCAGCAGCCAAGCTCGGACAGGGAACTACAATGAGCAGTTCTTC. Encoded protein: CASSQARTGNYNEQFF.

The V call is TRBV4-3, the J call TRBJ2-1, with TRBD2 matching 11 bases. The V segment lost 1 base and the J segment 4 bases; nucleotides outside the gene matches: 6. The CDR3 loop spans 17 amino acids. The germline V gene encodes CDR1 LGHNA and CDR2 YSLEER. The CDR3 DNA is TGCGCCAGCAGCCAAGTAGTAGCGGGAGGGCCTTACAATGAGCAGTTCTTC. This translates into CASSQVVAGGPYNEQFF.

V usage is TRBV7-2 and J usage is TRBJ1-4; no reliable D call. The CDR3 length is 14 residues. V lost 4 bases and J 7 bases, leaving 13 bases between the germline ends. In germline, CDR1 is SGHTA, CDR2 FQGNSA. The CDR3 DNA is TGTGCCAGCAGCTCTGGAAATCCGGGTGAAAAACTGTTTTTT. As protein: CASSSGNPGEKLFF.

The genes are TRBV15 and TRBJ1-1, with D unresolved. The CDR3 is made up of 13 amino acids. V lost 5 bases, J lost 1 base, and 8 bases lay in between. Looked up from germline, CDR1 is LNHNV and CDR2 is YYDKDF (reference sequence). In nucleotides, the CDR3 is TGTGCCACCAGCCCCGAGGGGAACACTGAAGCTTTCTTT. This encodes CATSPEGNTEAFF.

The chain employs TRBV7-2 and TRBJ2-7; 16 bases line up with TRBD2. Germline trimming cut 2 bases from V and 2 bases from J; bases unmatched to any gene: 3. This CDR3 contains 17 residues. Per germline, CDR1 SGHTA and CDR2 FQGNSA. This CDR3 is CASSLSGTSGGAYEQYF. DNA for the CDR3: TGTGCCAGCAGCTTAAGCGGGACTAGCGGGGGGGCCTACGAGCAGTACTTC.